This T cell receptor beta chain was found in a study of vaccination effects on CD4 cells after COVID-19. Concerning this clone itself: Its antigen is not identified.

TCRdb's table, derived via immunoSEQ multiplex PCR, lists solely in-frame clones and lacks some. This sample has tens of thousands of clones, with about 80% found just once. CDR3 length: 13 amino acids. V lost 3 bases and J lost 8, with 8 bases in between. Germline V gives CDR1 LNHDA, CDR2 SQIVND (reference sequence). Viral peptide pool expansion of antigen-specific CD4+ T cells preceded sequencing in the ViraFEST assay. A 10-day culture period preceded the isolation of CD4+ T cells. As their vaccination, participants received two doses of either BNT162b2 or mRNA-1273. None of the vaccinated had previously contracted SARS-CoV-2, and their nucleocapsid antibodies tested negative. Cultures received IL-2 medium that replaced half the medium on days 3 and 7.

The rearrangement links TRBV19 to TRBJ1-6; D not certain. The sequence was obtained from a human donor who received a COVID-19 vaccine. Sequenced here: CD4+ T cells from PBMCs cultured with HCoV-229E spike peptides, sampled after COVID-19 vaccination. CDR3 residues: CASSIWQDSPLHF. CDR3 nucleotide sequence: TGTGCCAGTAGTATTTGGCAGGATTCACCCCTCCACTTT.